Shown below are 14 T cell receptor beta chains from a single sample sequenced in a study of blood T cell repertoires in COVID-19. TCRdb's table, derived via immunoSEQ multiplex PCR, lists solely in-frame clones and lacks some. The table shows about 240,000 clones, with more than 80% occurring only once. The specimen was peripheral blood. Receptors originate from a woman aged 80 or over with COVID-19, enrolled during active disease.

The chain recombines TRBV29-1 with TRBJ2-3; D uncertain. V lost 2 bases and J lost 3, with 9 bases in between. This CDR3 region has 13 residues. Germline V gives CDR1 SQVTM, CDR2 ANQGSEA. CDR3 in amino acids: CSVESLYTDTQYF. The CDR3 nucleotides are TGCAGCGTTGAATCGTTGTATACAGATACGCAGTATTTT.

This chain connects TRBV7-8 to TRBJ1-1, with no clear D. V was pared by 3 bases and J by 4 bases, with 12 bases between. Germline V gives CDR1 SGHVS, CDR2 FQNEAQ. CDR3 length equals 14 residues. DNA of the CDR3: TGTGCCAGCAGCTTCGGGAATGAGGGCACTGAAGCTTTCTTT. Translation gives CASSFGNEGTEAFF.

V and J are TRBV7-3 and TRBJ2-1, with 11 bases that match TRBD1. CDR1 is SGHTA, CDR2 FQGTGA, per germline. The CDR3 runs to 16 residues. Trimming at V came to 1 base and at J to 8 bases, leaving 7 bases not matched to a gene. The DNA of the CDR3 is TGTGCCAGCAGCTTAAATGGACAGGGGGCACCCCATGAGCAGTTCTTC. It translates to CASSLNGQGAPHEQFF.

The J gene is TRBJ2-2, the V gene TRBV11-2, with a possible D match to TRBD1 (5 bases). The germline V and J ends were trimmed by 3 bases and 0 bases, with 8 bases remaining between them. The CDR3 contains 15 residues. The germline gives CDR1 SGHAT, CDR2 FQNNGV. The CDR3 sequence is CASSFDSANTGELFF. The CDR3 DNA reads as TGTGCCAGCAGCTTTGACAGCGCGAACACCGGGGAGCTGTTTTTT.

The gene calls are TRBV7-3 and TRBJ1-1; D gene unclear. The CDR3 has 16 amino acids. Germline V CDR1 and CDR2: SGHTA, FQGTGA. V lost 2 bases to trimming and J lost 1 base, with 14 bases between them. CDR3 nucleotides: TGTGCCAGCAGCTTAGTGGGAGCGATGAAGAACACTGAAGCTTTCTTT. Protein product: CASSLVGAMKNTEAFF.

The V gene is TRBV4-1, the J gene TRBJ2-3, with 9 positions matching TRBD2. Germline CDR1 is MGHRA and CDR2 is YSYEKL. The CDR3 runs 16 residues. V dropped 0 bases and J dropped 2; count of bases not matched to a gene: 3. The CDR3 loop reads CASSQDLAGNTDTQYF. In DNA, the CDR3 is TGCGCCAGCAGCCAAGACCTAGCGGGGAACACAGATACGCAGTATTTT.

The chain links TRBV6-5 to TRBJ2-5, with TRBD1 identical over 9 bases. The CDR3 totals 14 residues. The germline CDR1 and CDR2 sequences are MNHEY and SVGAGI. The V segment lost 2 bases and the J segment 8 bases; nucleotides outside the gene matches: 6. The DNA for the CDR3 is TGTGCCAGCAGTTACCCCGGACAGGGGAGTACCCAGTACTTC. Residues: CASSYPGQGSTQYF.

This sequence joins TRBV10-3 and TRBJ1-2; D is uncertain. This CDR3 is built from 12 residues. V gave up 4 bases and J gave up 5 bases, with 8 bases separating them. The germline CDR1 and CDR2 sequences are ENHRY and SYGVKD. Written as DNA, the CDR3 is TGTGCCATCAGTGTCGGAGAGTATGGCTACACCTTC. This sequence encodes CAISVGEYGYTF.

Remarks on this clone: The same CDR3 arises from other DNA sequences in this sample as well. The rearrangement uses TRBV30 and TRBJ1-2; no reliable D call. CDR3 length equals 13 residues. Germline CDR1 GTSNPN, CDR2 SVGIG (reference sequence). The germline V and J ends were trimmed by 2 bases and 2 bases, with 9 bases remaining between them. The DNA for the CDR3 is TGTGCCTGGAGTCCAACGGGAAACTATGGCTACACCTTC. This gives the protein CAWSPTGNYGYTF.

J is TRBJ1-2 and V is TRBV5-1, with 9 bases fitting TRBD1. V lost 4 bases, J lost 4 bases, and 8 bases stayed unmatched. Germline V gene data show CDR1 as SGHRS and CDR2 as YFSETQ. The CDR3 extends over 15 amino acids. CDR3 loop: CASSPGQGLFYGYTF. CDR3 DNA sequence: TGCGCCAGCAGCCCCGGACAGGGGCTGTTCTATGGCTACACCTTC.

The rearrangement joins TRBV4-1 to TRBJ2-7; 10 bases align to TRBD1. With 1 base clipped from V and 1 base from J, the junction kept 7 bases outside the gene matches. CDR3 length: 17 amino acids. CDR1 and CDR2 (germline): MGHRA, YSYEKL. The CDR3 loop reads CASSQVGPGQGSYEQYF. CDR3 DNA: TGCGCCAGCAGCCAAGTGGGGCCGGGACAGGGGTCCTACGAGCAGTACTTC.

This clone was observed a few times. The chain carries TRBV3-1 (or the pseudogene TRBV3-2) and TRBJ1-6; 8 nucleotides agree with TRBD1. V was clipped by 0 bases and J by 7 bases; unmatched bases: 2. Per the germline V gene, CDR1 is LGHDT and CDR2 is YNNKEL (reference sequence). CDR3 length: 15 amino acids. In DNA, the CDR3 is TGTGCCAGCAGCCAAGATTGGGACAGGAATTCACCCCTCCACTTT. Translating gives CASSQDWDRNSPLHF.

The chain is built from TRBV5-1 and TRBJ2-1; TRBD2 agrees at 8 bases. V dropped 5 bases and J dropped 6; count of bases not matched to a gene: 7. CDR3 length: 14 amino acids. Looked up from germline, CDR1 is SGHRS and CDR2 is YFSETQ. This CDR3 is CASSQVGTSNEQFF. CDR3 nucleotide sequence: TGCGCCAGCAGTCAAGTCGGGACTAGCAATGAGCAGTTCTTC.

The CDR3 DNA follows: TGTGCCAGCAGCCCCAATCTTGACAGGGACTACGAGCAGTACTTC. As protein: CASSPNLDRDYEQYF. The chain has TRBV9 and TRBJ2-7; 7 positions match TRBD1. The CDR3 consists of 15 residues. V dropped 4 bases and J dropped 3; count of bases not matched to a gene: 10. CDR1 and CDR2 from the germline V gene are SGDLS and YYNGEE.